This T cell receptor (beta chain) originates from a study of blood T cell repertoires in COVID-19. The overall study: Acute and convalescent COVID-19 samples came from the United States, Italy and Spain. PBMCs, B-cell-depleted T cells, or T cells were the source of the cDNA or gDNA that made up the material.

From germline, CDR1 is SGHRS and CDR2 YFSETQ. Losses at the gene ends were 1 base for V and 2 bases for J; bases not matched to a gene: 6. The CDR3 is 16 residues long. In the original analysis: Amplified reference gene primers provided the basis for estimating nucleated cell counts. Sequenced by immunoSEQ multiplex PCR; TCRdb stores in-frame clones only, minus some. V and J calls and clone size are copied from that table; D and trimming were computed from the DNA. The sample contains under 7,000 clones, 88% of which appear only once. The chain combines TRBV5-1 with TRBJ2-5; 9 positions agree with TRBD2. The sequence derives from a human donor in a cohort sampled during active COVID-19. Sequences were obtained from peripheral blood. The CDR3 here is CASSLLGGGGQETQYF. In DNA form, the CDR3 reads TGCGCCAGCAGCTTGCTTGGCGGGGGGGGACAAGAGACCCAGTACTTC.